This entry is about one T cell receptor beta chain. Original processing notes: Nucleated cell number was recorded as an estimate derived from reference gene primer amplification. Sequencing was performed with immunoSEQ multiplex PCR; in TCRdb, only in-frame clones are kept and a portion is missing. For V, J and clone size, that table is used; D and trimming come from the DNA. The repertoire has about 220,000 clones, 80% to 85% of them found once; the top ten carry just under 20%. This entry belongs to a study of blood T cell repertoires in COVID-19. Study context: The samples span acute and convalescent COVID-19 from the United States, Italy and Spain. PBMCs, B-cell-depleted T cells, or T cells provided the cDNA or gDNA that made up the material.

With V trimmed by 4 bases and J by 2 bases, 8 bases remained unmatched. CDR3 length: 16 amino acids. Germline CDR1 LGHNA, CDR2 YNFKEQ. The chain links TRBV4-2 to TRBJ2-3, with TRBD1 matching 8 bases. Sequenced: peripheral blood. This sequence originates from a man aged 25-40 years with active or convalescent COVID-19. The CDR3 region is CASSPMIQGATDTQYF. DNA for the CDR3: TGTGCCAGCAGCCCAATGATCCAGGGGGCCACAGATACGCAGTATTTT.